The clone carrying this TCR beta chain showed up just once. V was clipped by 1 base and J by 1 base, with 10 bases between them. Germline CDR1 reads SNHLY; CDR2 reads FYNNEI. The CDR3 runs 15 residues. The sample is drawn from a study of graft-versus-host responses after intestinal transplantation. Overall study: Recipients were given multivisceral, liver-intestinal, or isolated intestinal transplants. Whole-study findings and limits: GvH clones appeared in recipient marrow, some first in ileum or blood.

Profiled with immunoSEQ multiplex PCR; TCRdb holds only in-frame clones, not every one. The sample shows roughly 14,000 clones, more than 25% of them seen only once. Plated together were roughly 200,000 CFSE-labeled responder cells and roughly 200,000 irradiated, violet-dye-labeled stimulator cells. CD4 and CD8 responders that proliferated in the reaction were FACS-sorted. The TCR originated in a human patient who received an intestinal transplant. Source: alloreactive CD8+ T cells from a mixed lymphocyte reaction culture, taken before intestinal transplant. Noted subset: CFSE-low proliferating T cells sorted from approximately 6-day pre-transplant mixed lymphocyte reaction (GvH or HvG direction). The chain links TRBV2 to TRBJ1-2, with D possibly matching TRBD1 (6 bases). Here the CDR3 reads CASSEEGGFNYGYTF. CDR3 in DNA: TGTGCCAGCAGTGAAGAGGGGGGGTTTAACTATGGCTACACCTTC. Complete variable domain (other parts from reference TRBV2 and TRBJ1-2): EPEVTQTPSHQVTQMGQEVILRCVPISNHLYFYWYRQILGQKVEFLVSFYNNEISEKSEIFDDQFSVERPDGSNFTLKIRSTKLEDSAMYFCASSEEGGFNYGYTFGSGTRLTVV.